The 16 T cell receptor beta chains below come from one sample, sequenced in a study of blood T cell repertoires in COVID-19 (dated by TCRdb to 2020 to 2022). Library preparation used the immunoSEQ multiplex PCR assay. TCRdb re-hosts the immuneACCESS table, in-frame sequences only. Its copies lack some clones; in the studies checked, an unresolved V gene accounts for under half of them, and the cause for the rest is not known. Within this sample are approximately 300,000 clones, with roughly nine tenths of them counted one time only. The ten largest clonotypes hold approximately 5.5% of the sample. Sequenced material: PBMCs or T cells enriched from blood (not recorded which). The receptors here all came from a man between 60 and 75 years old who had recovered from COVID-19.

The chain combines TRBV5-4 with TRBJ2-2, with 14 bases identical to TRBD2. CDR1 and CDR2 from the germline V gene are SGHNT and YYREEE (reference sequence). The CDR3 has 16 residues. J lost 4 bases, V lost 4 bases, and 3 bases had no gene match. DNA for the CDR3: TGTGCCAGCAGCACCGGGACTAGCGGGAGCACCGGGGAGCTGTTTTTT. Amino acids: CASSTGTSGSTGELFF.

The CDR3 coding sequence is TGTGCCAGCTCACCGCCAGGGACAGATTATGGCTACACCTTC. It specifies CASSPPGTDYGYTF. V is TRBV18 and J is TRBJ1-2, with TRBD1 matching over 7 bases. Germline trimming cut 3 bases from V and 5 bases from J; bases unmatched to any gene: 6. CDR3 size: 14 residues. From germline, CDR1 is KGHSH and CDR2 LQKENI.

The chain employs TRBV19 and TRBJ2-5, with D possibly matching TRBD2 (6 bases). CDR1 and CDR2 from the germline V gene are LNHDA and SQIVND (reference sequence). The CDR3 has 13 residues. Trimming removed 7 bases from V and 4 bases from J, with 13 bases in between. CDR3 residues: CASMGGGSETQYF. CDR3 in DNA: TGTGCCAGTATGGGCGGAGGGTCAGAGACCCAGTACTTC.

The chain uses TRBV5-1 and TRBJ2-3; TRBD1 matches 7 bases. The length of the CDR3 is 13 residues. Per the germline V gene, CDR1 is SGHRS and CDR2 is YFSETQ. V shed 4 bases, J shed 4 bases, and the junction held 3 bases outside the gene matches. CDR3 region: CASSVQGADTQYF. In DNA, the CDR3 is TGCGCCAGCAGCGTCCAGGGGGCAGATACGCAGTATTTT.

The chain uses TRBV6-5 and TRBJ2-5, with TRBD2 matching 8 bases. CDR1 and CDR2 from the germline V gene are MNHEY and SVGAGI. V shed 4 bases and J 5 bases; nucleotides not matched to a gene: 6. The CDR3 extends over 14 amino acids. The CDR3 loop is CASSWGTSSETQYF. DNA for the CDR3: TGTGCCAGCAGTTGGGGGACTAGTAGCGAGACCCAGTACTTC.

This clone came up once. The rearrangement joins TRBV2 to TRBJ2-5, with D unclear. From germline, CDR1 is SNHLY and CDR2 FYNNEI. This CDR3 has 12 amino acids. Trimming left V 8 bases short and J 4 bases short, with 11 bases between. CDR3 nucleotide sequence: TGTGCCAGCCCCCGGGTAGGAGAGACCCAGTACTTC. Protein product: CASPRVGETQYF.

The CDR3 region has the DNA TGTGCCAGCAGCTTCGGTGGGCGGGACACTGAAGCTTTCTTT. Protein: CASSFGGRDTEAFF. The chain couples TRBV5-6 to TRBJ1-1; unclear D gene. CDR3 size: 14 residues. The germline gives CDR1 SGHDT, CDR2 YYEEEE. V was shortened by 2 bases and J by 3 bases, with 11 bases between the two germline ends.

This clone has more than one count but fewer than ten. The chain has TRBV19 and TRBJ1-1, with TRBD1 identical over 7 bases. The CDR3 extends over 14 amino acids. Germline lookup yields CDR1 LNHDA and CDR2 SQIVND (reference sequence). V lost 9 bases, J lost 1 base, and 8 bases stayed unmatched. CDR3 DNA: TGTGCCAGCCTGGGACAGTCGACGAACACTGAAGCTTTCTTT. Its translation: CASLGQSTNTEAFF.

The chain combines TRBV5-1 with TRBJ2-1; weak D call: TRBD2 (5 bases). Germline lookup yields CDR1 SGHRS and CDR2 YFSETQ. V gave up 4 bases and J gave up 6 bases, with 17 bases separating them. The CDR3 is made up of 15 amino acids. The CDR3 DNA sequence: TGCGCCAGCAGCCGGGATCCAAACCGGGGCAATGAGCAGTTCTTC. This sequence encodes CASSRDPNRGNEQFF.

The chain links TRBV19 to TRBJ1-5; 9 nucleotides match TRBD1. Trimming took 7 bases from V and 6 from J; bases not matched to a gene: 10. CDR1 and CDR2 from the germline V gene are LNHDA and SQIVND (reference sequence). The CDR3 length is 15 residues. The CDR3 DNA reads TGTGCCAGTACCACCCAGGGACAGGGAATTCAGCCCCAGCATTTT. It specifies CASTTQGQGIQPQHF.

The chain recombines TRBV9 with TRBJ2-3, with a possible D match to TRBD2 (6 bases). CDR1 and CDR2 (germline): SGDLS, YYNGEE. Trimming pared 3 bases from V and 0 bases from J, leaving 23 bases between. CDR3 length equals 19 residues. This CDR3 is CASSERAGTRTTSTDTQYF. The CDR3 bases are TGTGCCAGCAGCGAGAGGGCCGGGACTCGCACAACGAGCACAGATACGCAGTATTTT.

The chain couples TRBV6-5 to TRBJ2-7; 8 bases line up with TRBD2. The V and J ends lost 6 bases and 5 bases, in that order; junction bases with no gene match: 12. This CDR3 spans 15 amino acids. Looked up from germline, CDR1 is MNHEY and CDR2 is SVGAGI. The CDR3 region is CASSRPGSGINEQYF. DNA of the CDR3: TGTGCCAGCAGCCGACCGGGTAGCGGGATCAACGAGCAGTACTTC.

The rearrangement links TRBV29-1 to TRBJ2-3; D remains unclear. Trimming shortened V by 0 bases and J by 0 bases, and 4 bases separated the two germline ends. The CDR3 has 13 residues. Looked up from germline, CDR1 is SQVTM and CDR2 is ANQGSEA. The CDR3 region is CSVEDSSTDTQYF. The CDR3 DNA reads TGCAGCGTTGAAGATTCTAGCACAGATACGCAGTATTTT.

This clone was counted a single time. This chain links TRBV24-1 with TRBJ2-3; tentatively, D is TRBD1 (6 bases). V shed 4 bases and J shed 2 bases, with 21 bases lying between them. Looked up from germline, CDR1 is KGHDR and CDR2 is SFDVKD. The CDR3 spans 18 residues. In DNA form, the CDR3 reads TGTGCCACCAGTGACCCCCAGGGGCCGGGACGTAACACAGATACGCAGTATTTT. Translating gives CATSDPQGPGRNTDTQYF.

The V and J genes are TRBV14 and TRBJ2-2; tentatively, D is TRBD1 (6 bases). Germline loops: CDR1 SGHDN, CDR2 FVKESK. Trimming removed 4 bases from V and 0 bases from J, with 12 bases in between. The CDR3 runs 16 residues. CDR3: CASSLSGTPNTGELFF. CDR3 bases: TGTGCCAGCAGCCTATCCGGGACACCGAACACCGGGGAGCTGTTTTTT.

The V and J genes are TRBV4-2 and TRBJ1-1; 8 nucleotides agree with TRBD1. Germline assignment: CDR1 LGHNA and CDR2 YNFKEQ. The CDR3 spans 19 residues. The V segment lost 2 bases and the J segment 1 base; nucleotides outside the gene matches: 15. The CDR3 region is CASSQLGHLSTGANTEAFF. DNA for the CDR3: TGTGCCAGCAGCCAATTGGGCCATTTATCGACAGGGGCGAACACTGAAGCTTTCTTT.